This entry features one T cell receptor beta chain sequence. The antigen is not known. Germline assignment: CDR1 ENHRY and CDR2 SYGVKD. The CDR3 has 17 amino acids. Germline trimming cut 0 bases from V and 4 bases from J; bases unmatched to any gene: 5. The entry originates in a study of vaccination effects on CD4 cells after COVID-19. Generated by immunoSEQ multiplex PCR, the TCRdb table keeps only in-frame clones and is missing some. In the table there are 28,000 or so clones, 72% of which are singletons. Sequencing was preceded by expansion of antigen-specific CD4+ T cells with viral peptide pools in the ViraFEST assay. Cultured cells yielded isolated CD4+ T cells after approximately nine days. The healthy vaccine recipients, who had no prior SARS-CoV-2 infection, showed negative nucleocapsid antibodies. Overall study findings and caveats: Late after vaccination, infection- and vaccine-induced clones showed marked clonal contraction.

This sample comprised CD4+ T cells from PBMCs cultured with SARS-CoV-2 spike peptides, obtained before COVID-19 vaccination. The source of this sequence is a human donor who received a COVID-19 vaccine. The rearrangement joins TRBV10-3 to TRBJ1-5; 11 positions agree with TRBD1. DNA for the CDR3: TGTGCCATCAGTGAGTCTCCGGGACAGGGGGGTAATCAGCCCCAGCATTTT. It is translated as CAISESPGQGGNQPQHF.